This T cell receptor (beta chain) was obtained from a study of cytomegalovirus exposure and HLA in healthy donors. Across the whole study: Among the approximately 400 donors who were genotyped, about 84% fell in the genetic ancestry cluster that is associated with self-reported Caucasian donors.

This clone was recorded only once. Its antigen is currently unknown. Study conclusions and caveats: The study designated 164 TCR beta chains cytomegalovirus-associated.

The PCR made use of 60 Vbeta and 13 Jbeta primers. The repertoire was sequenced with immunoSEQ multiplex PCR; TCRdb's copy has only in-frame clones and lacks some. Altogether 150,000 or so clones are present, 70% to 85% being singletons, with the ten largest covering 2.5%. Each of the donors was a healthy bone marrow donor. The receptor was derived from a human donor in good health. Material for sequencing was PBMCs.

For the CDR3, the DNA is TGTGCCAGTAGTATAGAAGGGGATCAGCCCCAGCATTTT. Translating it yields CASSIEGDQPQHF. The rearrangement links TRBV19 to TRBJ1-5; tentatively, D is TRBD1 (5 bases). CDR3 length equals 13 residues. V dropped 0 bases and J dropped 5 bases, with 5 bases sitting between them. CDR1 and CDR2 from the germline V gene are LNHDA and SQIVND (reference sequence).